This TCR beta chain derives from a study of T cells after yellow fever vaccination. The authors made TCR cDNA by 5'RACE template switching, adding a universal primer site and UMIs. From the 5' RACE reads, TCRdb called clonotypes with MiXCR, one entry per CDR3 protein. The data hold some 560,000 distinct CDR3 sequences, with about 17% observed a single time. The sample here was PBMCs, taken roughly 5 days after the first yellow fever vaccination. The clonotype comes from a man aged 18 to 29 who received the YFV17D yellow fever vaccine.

The CDR3, as DNA: TGCGCCAGCAGCTTGGGTCGGGCAGCGGAGACCCAGTACTTC. Amino acid sequence: CASSLGRAAETQYF. The V gene is TRBV5-1, the J gene TRBJ2-5; the D is unclear. Germline assignment: CDR1 SGHRS and CDR2 YFSETQ. Trimming took off 0 bases at V and 5 bases at J, with 11 bases between the two ends. This CDR3 comprises 14 residues.